Sequencing of this T cell receptor (beta chain) was carried out in a study of blood T cell repertoires in COVID-19. Study-wide context: Some COVID-19 samples were acute and others convalescent; all came from the United States, Italy and Spain. PBMCs, B-cell-depleted T cells, or T cells provided the cDNA or gDNA that made up the material.

Generated by immunoSEQ multiplex PCR, the TCRdb table keeps only in-frame clones and is missing some. This table holds fewer than 200,000 clones, less than 85% found once. Germline V CDR1 and CDR2: MGHDK, SYGVNS. Trimming shortened V by 2 bases and J by 0 bases, and 17 bases separated the two germline ends. This CDR3 contains 17 residues. V gene TRBV25-1 combines with J gene TRBJ2-7; perhaps TRBD2 as D (8 bases). The material sequenced was peripheral blood. The sequence derives from a human donor with acute or convalescent COVID-19. The donor label of this sample is uncertain. Here the CDR3 DNA reads TGTGCCAGCAGTGAAGTTAGTAGCGGGGACAGCTCCTACGAGCAGTACTTC. Protein product: CASSEVSSGDSSYEQYF.